The rows below give T cell receptor beta chains drawn from one sample of a study of OX40 agonist ivuxolimab in advanced cancers. Sequenced by immunoSEQ multiplex PCR; TCRdb stores in-frame clones only, minus some. This table has about 54,000 clones, roughly nine tenths appearing once. The specimen was CD4+ or CD8+ T cells sorted from blood, collected in a trial of the OX40 agonist ivuxolimab. Receptors were obtained from an adult with an advanced solid tumor such as melanoma, head and neck, liver or kidney cancer. Each CDR3 is given with its conserved first and last residue. The order of the fields is clone size, J gene, D gene, CDR3 length, V gene, CDR3 DNA, CDR3 protein. D genes are given only for firm matches. A row's size may be missing; if present it is once, few, many or a size class.

clone_size: NA; j_call: TRBJ1-2; d_call: TRBD1; cdr3_length: 14; v_call: TRBV18; cdr3_nt: TGTGCCAGCTCACCCCAGGGGACAGGGGATGGCTACACCTTC; cdr3_aa: CASSPQGTGDGYTF
clone_size: NA; j_call: TRBJ2-3; d_call: NA; cdr3_length: 12; v_call: TRBV10-3; cdr3_nt: TGTGCCATCAGTGAGGGGAGGGATACGCAGTATTTT; cdr3_aa: CAISEGRDTQYF
clone_size: NA; j_call: TRBJ2-7; d_call: NA; cdr3_length: 11; v_call: TRBV20-1; cdr3_nt: TGCAGTGCGATCGGGGGTAGCGAGCAGTACTTC; cdr3_aa: CSAIGGSEQYF
clone_size: NA; j_call: TRBJ2-5; d_call: NA; cdr3_length: 13; v_call: TRBV18; cdr3_nt: TGTGCCAGCTCACCTGACAGGCAAGAGACCCAGTACTTC; cdr3_aa: CASSPDRQETQYF
clone_size: NA; j_call: TRBJ2-7; d_call: TRBD2; cdr3_length: 16; v_call: TRBV28; cdr3_nt: TGTGCCAGCAGTTTATGGAGCCTAGCGGGAGTCGGCGAGCAGTACTTC; cdr3_aa: CASSLWSLAGVGEQYF
clone_size: few; j_call: TRBJ2-7; d_call: NA; cdr3_length: 13; v_call: TRBV7-2; cdr3_nt: TGTGCCAGCAGCTTAGACTTCTCCTACGAGCAGTACTTC; cdr3_aa: CASSLDFSYEQYF
clone_size: NA; j_call: TRBJ2-3; d_call: NA; cdr3_length: 16; v_call: TRBV11-2; cdr3_nt: TGTGCCAGCAGCCCTCGGTGGGGACGTAGCACAGATACGCAGTATTTT; cdr3_aa: CASSPRWGRSTDTQYF
clone_size: once; j_call: TRBJ1-2; d_call: NA; cdr3_length: 12; v_call: TRBV30; cdr3_nt: TGTGCCTGGAGTGTGGTTCGCCAAGGCTACACCTTC; cdr3_aa: CAWSVVRQGYTF
clone_size: NA; j_call: TRBJ1-2; d_call: NA; cdr3_length: 14; v_call: TRBV7-2; cdr3_nt: TGTGCCAGCAGCTCCAGCGGGACATGGGTCGGCTACACCTTC; cdr3_aa: CASSSSGTWVGYTF
clone_size: NA; j_call: TRBJ2-5; d_call: TRBD2; cdr3_length: 15; v_call: TRBV6-6; cdr3_nt: TGTGCCAGCAGTTGGGTCGGGACTAGCGGGGAGACCCAGTACTTC; cdr3_aa: CASSWVGTSGETQYF
clone_size: NA; j_call: TRBJ1-1; d_call: NA; cdr3_length: 12; v_call: TRBV2; cdr3_nt: TGTGCCAGCAGTCAACAGGTCCCTGAAGCTTTCTTT; cdr3_aa: CASSQQVPEAFF
clone_size: NA; j_call: TRBJ2-7; d_call: NA; cdr3_length: 12; v_call: TRBV19; cdr3_nt: TGTGCCAGTAGTATACGTCCGGGCGAGCAGTACTTC; cdr3_aa: CASSIRPGEQYF
clone_size: NA; j_call: TRBJ2-3; d_call: NA; cdr3_length: 16; v_call: TRBV6-6; cdr3_nt: TGTGCCAGTTCTCGGGCCGAACTGTCTAGCACAGATACGCAGTATTTT; cdr3_aa: CASSRAELSSTDTQYF
clone_size: NA; j_call: TRBJ2-3; d_call: NA; cdr3_length: 13; v_call: TRBV6-5; cdr3_nt: TGTGCCAGCAGTTACTCGTATACAGATACGCAGTATTTT; cdr3_aa: CASSYSYTDTQYF
clone_size: NA; j_call: TRBJ2-1; d_call: NA; cdr3_length: 16; v_call: TRBV7-8; cdr3_nt: TGTGCCAGCAGCTTGGGAGGACAGCTCTCCTACAATGAGCAGTTCTTC; cdr3_aa: CASSLGGQLSYNEQFF
clone_size: NA; j_call: TRBJ2-5; d_call: NA; cdr3_length: 13; v_call: TRBV7-2; cdr3_nt: TGTGCCAGCAGCCGCCGCACCCGGGAGACCCAGTACTTC; cdr3_aa: CASSRRTRETQYF
clone_size: NA; j_call: TRBJ1-1; d_call: TRBD1; cdr3_length: 13; v_call: TRBV6-5; cdr3_nt: TGTGCCAGCAGTACGGGACAGGGGGAAGCAGCTTTCTTT; cdr3_aa: CASSTGQGEAAFF
clone_size: NA; j_call: TRBJ2-3; d_call: TRBD2; cdr3_length: 18; v_call: TRBV4-1; cdr3_nt: TGCGCCAGCAGCCAAGAGAGGGGACTAGCGGGGGTAGCAGATACGCAGTATTTT; cdr3_aa: CASSQERGLAGVADTQYF
clone_size: NA; j_call: TRBJ2-2; d_call: NA; cdr3_length: 15; v_call: TRBV2; cdr3_nt: TGTGCCAGCAGTTCTTTAGGACCCAACACCGGGGAGCTGTTTTTT; cdr3_aa: CASSSLGPNTGELFF
clone_size: NA; j_call: TRBJ2-2; d_call: TRBD1; cdr3_length: 13; v_call: TRBV7-2; cdr3_nt: TGTGCCAGCAGCCGGACAGGGGCCGGGGAGCTGTTTTTT; cdr3_aa: CASSRTGAGELFF
clone_size: NA; j_call: TRBJ1-5; d_call: TRBD1; cdr3_length: 14; v_call: TRBV2; cdr3_nt: TGTGCCAGCACCAGGACAGGGGGCAATCAGCCCCAGCATTTT; cdr3_aa: CASTRTGGNQPQHF
clone_size: NA; j_call: TRBJ1-4; d_call: NA; cdr3_length: 15; v_call: TRBV9; cdr3_nt: TGTGCCAGCAGCCTTGAAGGCGGGTCTCGTGAAAAACTGTTTTTT; cdr3_aa: CASSLEGGSREKLFF
clone_size: NA; j_call: TRBJ2-7; d_call: TRBD2; cdr3_length: 15; v_call: TRBV6-6; cdr3_nt: TGTGCCAGCAGGAAAACTAGCGGGAGTTTCTACGAGCAGTACTTC; cdr3_aa: CASRKTSGSFYEQYF
clone_size: NA; j_call: TRBJ2-1; d_call: NA; cdr3_length: 15; v_call: TRBV28; cdr3_nt: TGTGCCAGCAGTTTGCGGATAGCGGTTAACAATGAGCAGTTCTTC; cdr3_aa: CASSLRIAVNNEQFF
clone_size: NA; j_call: TRBJ1-3; d_call: NA; cdr3_length: 14; v_call: TRBV5-4; cdr3_nt: TGTGCCAGCAGCCTGACAGGTGCTGGAAACACCATATATTTT; cdr3_aa: CASSLTGAGNTIYF